This TCR beta chain was profiled in a study of blood T cell repertoires in COVID-19. Background on the study: COVID-19 samples from acute and convalescent phases originated in the United States, Italy and Spain.

V shed 1 base and J shed 5 bases, with 14 bases lying between them. The CDR3 is made up of 15 amino acids. The germline V gene encodes CDR1 LNHNV and CDR2 YYDKDF (reference sequence). Generated by immunoSEQ multiplex PCR, the TCRdb table keeps only in-frame clones and is missing some. This sample has 55,000 to 65,000 clones; roughly 80% occur once, and the top ten carry around 3.5%. The sequence was obtained from a man aged 55 to 70 with acute or convalescent COVID-19. The specimen sequenced was peripheral blood. This rearrangement joins TRBV15 to TRBJ2-5; maybe TRBD2 (5 bases). CDR3 DNA sequence: TGTGCCACCAGCAGAGCCTCCCTAGCTGGCGAGACCCAGTACTTC. Residues: CATSRASLAGETQYF. Full variable domain (rest looked up from reference TRBV15 and TRBJ2-5): DAMVIQNPRYQVTQFGKPVTLSCSQTLNHNVMYWYQQKSSQAPKLLFHYYDKDFNNEADTPDNFQSRRPNTSFCFLDIRSPGLGDTAMYLCATSRASLAGETQYFGPGTRLLVL.